The 2 T cell receptor beta chains reported below all come from one sample, sequenced in a study of graft-versus-host responses after intestinal transplantation. This table comes from immunoSEQ multiplex PCR, and its TCRdb copy is limited to in-frame clones, with some not included. This repertoire shows about 14,000 clones, roughly 35% found once; its top ten account for 0.85% to 1.3%. Sequencing used alloreactive CD4+ T cells from a mixed lymphocyte reaction culture, obtained before intestinal transplant. Subset here: CFSE-low proliferating T cells sorted from approximately 6-day pre-transplant mixed lymphocyte reaction (GvH or HvG direction). All receptors come from a human patient who received an intestinal transplant.

This clone was seen only a few times. This chain connects TRBV7-9 to TRBJ1-2; 8 bases fit TRBD1. Losses at the gene ends were 0 bases for V and 3 bases for J; bases not matched to a gene: 6. CDR1 and CDR2 (germline): SEHNR, FQNEAQ (reference sequence). This CDR3 has 16 amino acids. CDR3 loop: CASSLARTGWDYGYTF. CDR3 bases: TGTGCCAGCAGCTTAGCCCGGACAGGGTGGGACTATGGCTACACCTTC.

This clone was seen a few times. The chain couples TRBV7-9 to TRBJ1-1; the match to TRBD1 covers 8 bases. In germline, CDR1 is SEHNR, CDR2 FQNEAQ (reference sequence). This CDR3 is built from 13 residues. Losses at the gene ends were 3 bases for V and 8 bases for J; bases not matched to a gene: 5. CDR3 region: CASSFSQGAEAFF. DNA of the CDR3: TGTGCCAGCAGCTTTTCCCAGGGGGCCGAAGCTTTCTTT.